What follows are 20 T cell receptor beta chains derived from one specimen sequenced in a study of Graves' ophthalmopathy and Graves' hyperthyroidism. CDR3 regions of TCR beta were amplified from RNA transcripts. First-round RT-PCR relied on HTBI primers, and a second-round multiplex PCR came next. TCRdb reprocessed the multiplex PCR reads via MiXCR and lists one record per CDR3 protein. The sample has about 740,000 distinct CDR3 sequences; 40% are singletons. Sequences were obtained from peripheral blood. Receptors originate from an adult man with Graves' ophthalmopathy.

This clonotype came up many times. This chain links TRBV7-3 with TRBJ1-1; D unresolved. CDR3 size: 12 residues. Trimming shortened V by 9 bases and J by 4 bases, and 12 bases separated the two germline ends. Germline V gene lookup returns CDR1 SGHTA and CDR2 FQGTGA. CDR3 protein: CARSPRRTEAFF. The DNA for the CDR3 is TGTGCCAGGAGCCCGAGACGCACTGAAGCTTTCTTT.

This clonotype has ten or more counts. The chain recombines TRBV24-1 with TRBJ1-6; D unresolved. The CDR3 has 13 residues. Looked up from germline, CDR1 is KGHDR and CDR2 is SFDVKD. Trimming cost V 6 bases and J 4 bases, with 6 bases left between them. CDR3 in DNA: TGTGCCACCAGTAGCGGGTATAATTCACCCCTCCACTTT. It translates to CATSSGYNSPLHF.

This clonotype has at least ten counts. The chain joins TRBV6-1 to TRBJ1-6; no firm D call. CDR1 is MNHNS, CDR2 SASEGT, per germline. The CDR3 totals 13 residues. The V end was cut by 7 bases, the J end by 8 bases, with 12 bases between. The CDR3 DNA follows: TGTGCCAGCACGGAGATCTCGGATTCACCCCTCCACTTT. Translating it yields CASTEISDSPLHF.

Many counts were recorded for this clonotype. The V and J genes are TRBV9 and TRBJ2-7, with 8 bases identical to TRBD2. Germline V gene sequence: CDR1 SGDLS, CDR2 YYNGEE. This CDR3 is 14 amino acids long. The junction had 3 bases not matched to a gene; V was cut back by 3 bases and J by 1 base. CDR3 region: CASSATSASYEQYF. CDR3 DNA: TGTGCCAGCAGCGCGACTAGCGCTTCCTACGAGCAGTACTTC.

The CDR3 DNA follows: TGTGCCAGCAGCCTACTCTCCTCTTTCAACGTCCTGACTTTC. Protein product: CASSLLSSFNVLTF. The rearrangement links TRBV10-3 to TRBJ2-6; D gene unclear. Germline V gives CDR1 ENHRY, CDR2 SYGVKD. V was pared by 10 bases and J by 9 bases, with 19 bases between. CDR3 length equals 14 residues.

The genes are TRBV7-9 and TRBJ2-5; D is tentatively TRBD1 or TRBD2 (5 bases each). This CDR3 region has 14 residues. Trimming took 5 bases from V and 3 from J, leaving 13 bases between them. Per germline, CDR1 SEHNR and CDR2 FQNEAQ (reference sequence). The CDR3 DNA reads as TGTGCCAGCAGCCGTCCTGGGGGTGAAGAGACCCAGTACTTC. Translation gives CASSRPGGEETQYF.

This clonotype was recorded a few times. The J gene is TRBJ1-3, the V gene TRBV9; D gene ambiguous. This CDR3 is 16 amino acids long. V lost 1 base, J lost 4 bases, and 15 bases lay in between. Per the germline V gene, CDR1 is SGDLS and CDR2 is YYNGEE. The CDR3, as DNA: TGTGCCAGCAGCGTATCTCTAGGGTCTTCGGGAAACACCATATATTTT. It specifies CASSVSLGSSGNTIYF.

The sample holds a few counts of this clonotype. This sequence joins TRBV25-1 and TRBJ1-6; D is perhaps TRBD1 (6 bases). Germline CDR1 is MGHDK and CDR2 is SYGVNS. Trimming removed 5 bases from V and 10 bases from J, with 27 bases in between. This CDR3 contains 18 residues. The CDR3, as DNA: TGTGCCAGCAGTTACCTCGGGGGAGGGGGGGGCAGGCGATCACCCCTCCACTTT. Protein sequence: CASSYLGGGGGRRSPLHF.

This clonotype was counted a few times. The CDR3 DNA sequence: TGTGCCAGCAGACGGGGGATCTCCTACGAGCAGTACTTC. Translation gives CASRRGISYEQYF. V is TRBV25-1 and J is TRBJ2-7; the D gene is possibly TRBD2 (6 bases). Trimming removed 6 bases from V and 0 bases from J, with 9 bases in between. The CDR3 runs to 13 residues. Germline V gene sequence: CDR1 MGHDK, CDR2 SYGVNS.

This sequence joins TRBV29-1 and TRBJ1-1; 7 positions match TRBD1. The germline CDR1 and CDR2 sequences are SQVTM and ANQGSEA. There are 15 residues in the CDR3. V gave up 6 bases and J gave up 3 bases; unmatched junction bases: 13. CDR3 sequence reads: CSVTGAGPLDTEAFF. The CDR3, as DNA: TGCAGCGTCACAGGGGCTGGGCCGTTGGACACTGAAGCTTTCTTT. Full variable domain (missing parts from reference TRBV29-1 and TRBJ1-1): SAVISQKPSRDICQRGTSLTIQCQVDSQVTMMFWYRQQPGQSLTLIATANQGSEATYESGFVIDKFPISRPNLTFSTLTVSNMSPEDSSIYLCSVTGAGPLDTEAFFGQGTRLTVV.

The gene calls are TRBV29-1 and TRBJ2-5, with D hard to call. The V gene's germline CDR1 is SQVTM and CDR2 ANQGSEA. The CDR3 contains 11 residues. V lost 4 bases and J 5 bases, leaving 8 bases between the germline ends. CDR3 amino acids: CSVGGIETQYF. CDR3 sequence (DNA): TGCAGCGTTGGAGGCATTGAGACCCAGTACTTC.

This clonotype came up many times. The chain is built from TRBV7-9 and TRBJ1-2; 7 bases match TRBD1. CDR3 size: 12 residues. V lost 6 bases, J lost 4 bases, and 2 bases stayed unmatched. Germline CDR1 SEHNR, CDR2 FQNEAQ (reference sequence). The CDR3 DNA follows: TGTGCCAGCAGATCAGGGGGCTATGGCTACACCTTC. Its translation: CASRSGGYGYTF.

J is TRBJ2-7 and V is TRBV15, with TRBD1 matching over 8 bases. The CDR3 covers 18 residues. The V gene's germline CDR1 is LNHNV and CDR2 YYDKDF (reference sequence). Trimming removed 5 bases from V and 3 bases from J; junction bases left unmatched: 18. CDR3 sequence (DNA): TGTGCCACCAGCGGGCCTGAGGGGCTACGCGGACAGGGCTACGAGCAGTACTTC. It is translated as CATSGPEGLRGQGYEQYF.

The V and J genes are TRBV6-1 and TRBJ2-6; the D gene could be TRBD1 or TRBD2 (6 bases each). Deletions cut 4 bases from V and 4 bases from J, with 17 bases between. Germline loops: CDR1 MNHNS, CDR2 SASEGT. The CDR3 sequence is 17 residues long. The CDR3, as DNA: TGTGCCAGCAGTGCGGGGCGGTCGGGGGCCGGGGCCAACGTCCTGACTTTC. Translation: CASSAGRSGAGANVLTF.

This clonotype was found a few times. The V and J genes are TRBV19 and TRBJ2-6, with unresolved D. Germline loops: CDR1 LNHDA, CDR2 SQIVND (reference sequence). The V gene lost 1 base and the J gene lost 0 bases, with 16 bases spanning the gap. The CDR3 runs to 19 residues. Here the CDR3 DNA reads TGTGCCAGTAGTATAGTCGGTGACGGATCCCTCTCTGGGGCCAACGTCCTGACTTTC. It encodes CASSIVGDGSLSGANVLTF.

The chain combines TRBV6-5 with TRBJ1-6; perhaps TRBD1 as D (5 bases). The CDR3 totals 15 residues. Germline V gene data show CDR1 as MNHEY and CDR2 as SVGAGI. V lost 0 bases to trimming and J lost 10 bases, with 13 bases between them. For the CDR3, the DNA is TGTGCCAGCAGTTACTCGGGGGGATTGAGGTCACCCCTCCACTTT. This gives the protein CASSYSGGLRSPLHF.

At least ten counts were recorded for this clonotype. The chain is built from TRBV12-3 or TRBV12-4 and TRBJ1-2, with TRBD1 matching over 11 bases. There are 14 residues in the CDR3. V shed 5 bases and J 4 bases; nucleotides not matched to a gene: 3. The CDR3 nucleotides read TGTGCCAGCAGTGGACAGGGGGCGGCCTATGGCTACACCTTC. Protein product: CASSGQGAAYGYTF.

Many counts were recorded for this clonotype. The rearrangement uses TRBV7-9 and TRBJ1-2, with D possibly TRBD1 on 5 matching bases. This CDR3 is 16 amino acids long. Germline-derived CDR1 and CDR2 are SEHNR and FQNEAQ (reference sequence). V lost 1 base and J 6 bases, leaving 18 bases between the germline ends. The chain's CDR3 is CASSLVLLGPGDGYTF. In DNA, the CDR3 is TGTGCCAGCAGCTTAGTTCTGCTGGGGCCGGGAGATGGCTACACCTTC.

CDR3 residues: CATTADYGYTF. The CDR3 nucleotides are TGTGCCACCACGGCAGACTATGGCTACACCTTC. J is TRBJ1-2 and V is TRBV15; D call uncertain. The germline CDR1 and CDR2 sequences are LNHNV and YYDKDF (reference sequence). The CDR3 has 11 amino acids. Between the trimmed V and J ends, which lost 7 bases and 3 bases, there was a span of 6 bases.

This clonotype has at least ten counts. The chain combines TRBV10-3 with TRBJ2-5; D possibly corresponds to TRBD1 (6 bases). V lost 0 bases and J lost 1, with 9 bases in between. CDR1 is ENHRY, CDR2 SYGVKD, per germline. The CDR3 runs 15 residues. The CDR3 nucleotides read TGTGCCATCAGTGAGTCGGAGGACAGCCAAGAGACCCAGTACTTC. Amino acids: CAISESEDSQETQYF.